These 6 T cell receptor beta chains originate from one sample sequenced in a study of blood T cell repertoires in COVID-19 (dated by TCRdb to 2018 to 2020). Receptor libraries were prepared by the immunoSEQ multiplex PCR assay. In its TCRdb copy, this immuneACCESS table keeps in-frame sequences only and misses some clones. Where compared with another copy, unresolved V genes explain less than half of these, and the others have no known cause. For this sample the table gives 320,000 or so clones, of which 75% to 90% were detected only once. The top ten hold 4.5% to 6.5% of the sample. Sequenced sample: PBMCs or T cells enriched from blood (not recorded which). The receptor source for this set is a man in his 60s who had recovered from COVID-19.

The chain joins TRBV19 to TRBJ2-1; no clear D. The V end was cut by 7 bases, the J end by 6 bases, with 7 bases between. The germline V gene has CDR1 LNHDA and CDR2 SQIVND (reference sequence). The CDR3 is made up of 11 amino acids. CDR3 residues: CASTLANEQFF. CDR3 DNA: TGTGCCAGTACTCTGGCCAATGAGCAGTTCTTC. Together with reference TRBV19 and TRBJ2-1, the CDR3 gives the full variable domain: DGGITQSPKYLFRKEGQNVTLSCEQNLNHDAMYWYRQDPGQGLRLIYYSQIVNDFQKGDIAEGYSVSREKKESFPLTVTSAQKNPTAFYLCASTLANEQFFGPGTRLTVL.

The CDR3 region is CAIRVDRDTEAFF. The CDR3 DNA follows: TGTGCCATCAGGGTCGACAGGGACACTGAAGCTTTCTTT. The gene calls are TRBV10-3 and TRBJ1-1, with 7 nucleotides matching TRBD1. This CDR3 has 13 amino acids. Per germline, CDR1 ENHRY and CDR2 SYGVKD. V lost 6 bases to trimming and J lost 3 bases; unmatched junction nucleotides: 4.

The CDR3: CASSSLDRRISYEQYF. The CDR3 DNA reads TGTGCCAGCAGTTCGTTGGACAGGCGGATCTCATACGAGCAGTACTTC. The rearrangement links TRBV28 to TRBJ2-7, with 7 bases matching TRBD1. CDR3 length: 16 residues. Germline V lookup: CDR1 MDHEN, CDR2 SYDVKM. With 4 bases clipped from V and 4 bases from J, the junction kept 13 bases outside the gene matches.

The rearrangement uses TRBV30 and TRBJ1-2; D not resolved. Looked up from germline, CDR1 is GTSNPN and CDR2 is SVGIG (reference sequence). V was pared by 5 bases and J by 5 bases, with 9 bases between. The CDR3 spans 11 residues. The CDR3 DNA follows: TGTGCCTGGGGAAGCATTTATGGCTACACCTTC. Translation gives CAWGSIYGYTF.

V gene TRBV24-1 combines with J gene TRBJ2-2, with TRBD2 matching over 8 bases. The germline V gene encodes CDR1 KGHDR and CDR2 SFDVKD. The CDR3 is made up of 16 amino acids. The ends lost 3 bases at V and 5 bases at J; junction bases unmatched: 7. The DNA for the CDR3 is TGTGCCACCAGTGATCCGCTAGCGGGTTATACCGGGGAGCTGTTTTTT. It translates to CATSDPLAGYTGELFF.

This clone was seen only once. The rearrangement links TRBV7-3 to TRBJ2-3; 11 bases fit TRBD1. V lost 5 bases, J lost 0 bases, and 4 bases stayed unmatched. The CDR3 has 16 residues. Germline V CDR1 and CDR2: SGHTA, FQGTGA. The CDR3, as DNA: TGTGCCAGCAGCGGACAGGGGGCAACTAGCACAGATACGCAGTATTTT. Its protein product is CASSGQGATSTDTQYF.